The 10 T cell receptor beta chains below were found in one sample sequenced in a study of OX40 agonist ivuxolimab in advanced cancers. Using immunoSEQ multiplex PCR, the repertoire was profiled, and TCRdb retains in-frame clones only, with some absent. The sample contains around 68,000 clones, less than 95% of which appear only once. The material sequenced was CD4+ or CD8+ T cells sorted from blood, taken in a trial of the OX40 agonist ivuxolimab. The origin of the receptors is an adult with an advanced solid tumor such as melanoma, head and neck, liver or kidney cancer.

CDR3 nucleotides: TGTGCCAGCAGTGAATATAGTGAGCAGTTCTTC. As protein: CASSEYSEQFF. V and J are TRBV25-1 and TRBJ2-1; D is ambiguous. The CDR3 has 11 residues. Germline values: CDR1 MGHDK, CDR2 SYGVNS. Trimming removed 0 bases at V and 9 bases at J, with 3 bases between.

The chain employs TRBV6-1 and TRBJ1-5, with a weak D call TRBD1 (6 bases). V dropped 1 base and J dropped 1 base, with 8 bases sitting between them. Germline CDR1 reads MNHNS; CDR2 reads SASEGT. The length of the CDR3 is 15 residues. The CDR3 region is CASSEGQASNQPQHF. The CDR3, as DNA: TGTGCCAGCAGTGAAGGACAGGCGAGCAATCAGCCCCAGCATTTT.

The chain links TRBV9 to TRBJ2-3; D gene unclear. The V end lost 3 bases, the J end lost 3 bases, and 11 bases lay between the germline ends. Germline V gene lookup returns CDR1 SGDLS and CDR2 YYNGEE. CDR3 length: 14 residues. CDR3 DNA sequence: TGTGCCAGCAGCGGACCCCGGCAAACAGATACGCAGTATTTT. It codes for CASSGPRQTDTQYF.

The CDR3 loop is CASSTGDGELFF. DNA of the CDR3: TGCGCCAGCAGTACAGGGGACGGGGAGCTGTTTTTT. V and J are TRBV10-1 and TRBJ2-2, with 7 bases lining up with TRBD1. Germline CDR1 and CDR2: WNHNN and SYGVQD (reference sequence). The CDR3 has 12 residues. The junction had 1 base not matched to a gene; V was cut back by 5 bases and J by 7 bases.

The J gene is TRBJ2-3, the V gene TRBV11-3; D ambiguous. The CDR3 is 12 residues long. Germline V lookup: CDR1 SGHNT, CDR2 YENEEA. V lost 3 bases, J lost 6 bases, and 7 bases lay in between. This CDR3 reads CASSFRADTQYF. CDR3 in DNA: TGTGCCAGCAGCTTCCGGGCCGATACGCAGTATTTT. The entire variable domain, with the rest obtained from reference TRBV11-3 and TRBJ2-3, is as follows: EAGVVQSPRYKIIEKKQPVAFWCNPISGHNTLYWYLQNLGQGPELLIRYENEEAVDDSQLPKDRFSAERLKGVDSTLKIQPAELGDSAVYLCASSFRADTQYFGPGTRLTVL.

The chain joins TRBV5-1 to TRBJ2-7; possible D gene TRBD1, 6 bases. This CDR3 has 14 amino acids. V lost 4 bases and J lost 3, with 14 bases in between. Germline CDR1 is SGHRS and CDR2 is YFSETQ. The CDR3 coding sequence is TGCGCCAGCAGCGCCCCGGGACAAATCTACGAGCAGTACTTC. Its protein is CASSAPGQIYEQYF.

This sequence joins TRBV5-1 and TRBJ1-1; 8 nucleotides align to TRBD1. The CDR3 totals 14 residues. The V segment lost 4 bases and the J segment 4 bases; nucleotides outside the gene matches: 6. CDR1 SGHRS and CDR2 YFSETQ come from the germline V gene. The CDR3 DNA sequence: TGCGCCAGCAGCCCACGAGACAGGGGCACTGAAGCTTTCTTT. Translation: CASSPRDRGTEAFF.

The CDR3 is CASSPRSRQDEQYF. The CDR3 coding sequence is TGTGCCAGCAGCCCGAGAAGTAGACAGGATGAGCAGTACTTC. This chain joins TRBV6-5 and TRBJ2-7, with D possibly matching TRBD1 (6 bases). Germline CDR1 reads MNHEY; CDR2 reads SVGAGI. Trimming left V 6 bases short and J 7 bases short, with 19 bases between. The CDR3 is 14 residues long.

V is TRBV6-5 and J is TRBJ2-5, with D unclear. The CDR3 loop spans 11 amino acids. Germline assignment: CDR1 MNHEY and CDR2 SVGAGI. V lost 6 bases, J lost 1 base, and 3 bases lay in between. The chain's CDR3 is CASSRQETQYF. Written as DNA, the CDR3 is TGTGCCAGCAGCCGCCAAGAGACCCAGTACTTC.

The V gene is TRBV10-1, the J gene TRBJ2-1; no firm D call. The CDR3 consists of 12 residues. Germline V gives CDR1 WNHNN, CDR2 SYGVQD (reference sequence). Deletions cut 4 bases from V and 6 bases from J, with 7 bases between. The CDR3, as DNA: TGCGCCAGCAGTGCTGGGATCAATGAGCAGTTCTTC. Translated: CASSAGINEQFF.